These T cell receptor beta chains were read from a single sample in a study of blood T cells in healthy people across ages. TCRdb recomputed calls from the 5' RACE reads with MiXCR, one row per CDR3 protein. Here the sample spans around 1,500,000 distinct CDR3 sequences, around 39% being singletons. Sequencing was performed on blood. The source is a woman younger than 30 in good health. CDR3s include the opening cysteine and the closing phenylalanine or tryptophan. The D gene is left open where the match is weak. A row's size may be missing; if present it is once, few, many or a size class.

size	J	V	D	DNA	CDR3
NA	TRBJ2-1	TRBV29-1	NA	TGCAGCTCCGGAGATCTCCATGAGCAGTTCTTC	CSSGDLHEQFF
NA	TRBJ2-7	TRBV5-1	NA	TGCGCCAGCAGCTTGGACGGGGGCGTCTTCTCCTACAATGAGCAGTACTTC	CASSLDGGVFSYNEQYF
NA	TRBJ2-3	TRBV7-2	TRBD2	TGTGCCAGCAGCTACCACGGGACTAGCGGGAGTGATAAGTATTTT	CASSYHGTSGSDKYF
NA	TRBJ2-1	TRBV2	NA	TGTGCCAGGGCAATAGGTGGGGGACACAATGAGCAGTTCTTC	CARAIGGGHNEQFF
NA	TRBJ2-3	TRBV5-1	NA	TGCGCCAGCAGCTTTTATGAGGAGGATACGCAGTATTTT	CASSFYEEDTQYF
NA	TRBJ2-5	TRBV11-2	NA	TGTGCCAGCAGCTGGGGCGGGACCCAGTACTTC	CASSWGGTQYF
NA	TRBJ2-7	TRBV3-1	TRBD2	TGTGCCAGCAGCCAAGTTGGCGGGAGGACCTCCTACGAGCAGTACTTC	CASSQVGGRTSYEQYF
NA	TRBJ2-1	TRBV5-1	NA	TGCGCCGGCAGGATAGTGACGGAGTCCTATGAGCAGTTCTTC	CAGRIVTESYEQFF
few	TRBJ2-7	TRBV3-1	NA	TGTGCCAGCAGCCAGGCCAGGGCGGGGCCCCAAGTCCCCCAGTACTTC	CASSQARAGPQVPQYF
NA	TRBJ2-3	TRBV7-9	TRBD2	TGTGCCAGCAGCCCGCCTAGCGGGGGGGAGACAGATACGCAGTATTTT	CASSPPSGGETDTQYF
NA	TRBJ2-1	TRBV4-2	TRBD2	TGTGCCAGCAGCCAAGATTACGGCGGGGGGTACGAGCAGTTCTTC	CASSQDYGGGYEQFF
NA	TRBJ1-1	TRBV6-6	TRBD1	TGTGCCAGCAGCCCGGACAGGGGGCGTATAGCTTTCTTT	CASSPDRGRIAFF
NA	TRBJ2-1	TRBV12-3/TRBV12-4	TRBD2	TGTGCCAGCAGTTTACAGCGGGGGGATTGCAATGAGCAGTTCTTC	CASSLQRGDCNEQFF
NA	TRBJ2-3	TRBV6-1	NA	TGTGCCAGCACGACAGATGGGGATACGCAGTATTTT	CASTTDGDTQYF
NA	TRBJ1-2	TRBV20-1	NA	TGCAGTGCTAGAGTCCCCCTCCCCAACTATGGCTACACCTTC	CSARVPLPNYGYTF
NA	TRBJ2-3	TRBV20-1	TRBD1	TGCAGTGCTAGCCGACAGGGGCTCGCAGATACGCAGTATTTT	CSASRQGLADTQYF
many	TRBJ1-1	TRBV12-3/TRBV12-4	NA	TGTGCCAGCAGTCAAGGAGGAAGAAACACTGAAGCTTTCTTT	CASSQGGRNTEAFF
NA	TRBJ1-1	TRBV28	NA	TGTGCCAGCAGTTATCCGGTCGGGAGGGGGACTGAAGCTTTCTTT	CASSYPVGRGTEAFF
NA	TRBJ1-5	TRBV6-5	TRBD1	TGTGCCAGCAGTTCCGGAACGATCGTCCGGACAGGGGGCGCGGGGCAGCCCCAGCATTTT	CASSSGTIVRTGGAGQPQHF
NA	TRBJ2-4	TRBV20-1	NA	TGCAGTGCTAGCCGGGGTAGGGGCATCCAGTACTTC	CSASRGRGIQYF
NA	TRBJ2-2	TRBV14	NA	TGTGCCAGCAGCCCCCCTCCGGGACGAACGAACACCGGGGAGCTGTTTTTT	CASSPPPGRTNTGELFF
NA	TRBJ2-5	TRBV4-1	TRBD2	TGCGCCAGCAGCCAAGCGCGGGCTAGCGGGGGCCAAGAGACCCAGTACTTC	CASSQARASGGQETQYF
NA	TRBJ2-1	TRBV20-1	TRBD2	TGCAGTGCTCCGCGGGGGGGCGTAAGCTCCTACAATGAGCAGTTCTTC	CSAPRGGVSSYNEQFF
NA	TRBJ2-4	TRBV2	TRBD2	TGTGCCAGCACTTCAATGACTAGCGGTCTAGGAGAGCAGTACTTC	CASTSMTSGLGEQYF
many	TRBJ2-1	TRBV6-2/TRBV6-3	TRBD2	TGTGCCAGCAAAACGGGACTAGCGTACAATGAGCAGTTCTTC	CASKTGLAYNEQFF
NA	TRBJ2-3	TRBV3-1	NA	TGTGCCAGCAGCTCGGCCGCGCGGAGTACGCAGTATTTT	CASSSAARSTQYF
NA	TRBJ2-5	TRBV24-1	NA	TGTGCCACCAGTGTGCGATCTCCATTCGAGACCCAGTACTTC	CATSVRSPFETQYF
NA	TRBJ2-2	TRBV11-2	TRBD2	TGTGCCAGCAGCTTATGGGTGCGGGGGGGCAAGGGGGAGCTGTTTTTT	CASSLWVRGGKGELFF
few	TRBJ2-7	TRBV4-1	NA	TGCGCCAGCAGCCAAATCGGTGGTGGGACTGGAACTAAAACTCCGTGGGAGCAGTACTTC	CASSQIGGGTGTKTPWEQYF
NA	TRBJ2-7	TRBV14	NA	TGTGCCAGCAGCCATGGCTACAATGAGCAGTACTTC	CASSHGYNEQYF
NA	TRBJ1-1	TRBV7-9	NA	TGTGCCAGCAGCCGAGGTGAGGGTGAAGCTTTCTTT	CASSRGEGEAFF
many	TRBJ2-1	TRBV11-2	TRBD2	TGTGCCAGCAGCTCATTGACTAGCCTATACAATGAGCAGTTCTTC	CASSSLTSLYNEQFF
NA	TRBJ1-2	TRBV5-1	NA	TGCGCCAGCAGCCGGGAGGGGTCCTCCTATGGCTGCACCTTC	CASSREGSSYGCTF
NA	TRBJ2-7	TRBV28	TRBD1	TGTGCCAGCAGGCGACGATCCTACAGGGGTCGGTCTTACGAGCAGTACTTC	CASRRRSYRGRSYEQYF
NA	TRBJ2-1	TRBV27	TRBD2	TGTGCCAGCAGTTTATCTAGCGGGATAAAGAATGAGCAGTTCTTC	CASSLSSGIKNEQFF
few	TRBJ2-1	TRBV20-1	TRBD2	TGCAGTGCTAGAGATTACGGGACTAGGGGAGACAATGAGCAGTTCTTC	CSARDYGTRGDNEQFF
NA	TRBJ1-5	TRBV5-1	TRBD1	TGCGCCAGCAGCTTGGAAACAGGGGGCCAGGTCCAGCATTTT	CASSLETGGQVQHF
few	TRBJ2-3	TRBV27	TRBD1	TGTGCCAGCAGTTTAGGGGACAGGGGCGCAGATACGCAGTATTTT	CASSLGDRGADTQYF
NA	TRBJ2-5	TRBV30	NA	TGTGCCTGGGAGGGTGGAGTGGAGACCCAGTACTTC	CAWEGGVETQYF
few	TRBJ1-1	TRBV5-1	NA	TGCGCCAGCAGCCGGGACGGGGTAGGGGGCACTGAAGCTTTCTTT	CASSRDGVGGTEAFF
NA	TRBJ1-5	TRBV20-1	NA	TGCAGTGCTAGTAGCGTAAGCAATCAGCCCCAGCATTTT	CSASSVSNQPQHF
few	TRBJ1-5	TRBV3-1	TRBD1	TGTGCCAGCAGCCGGGACAGGGGCATCGGTCAGCCCCAGCATTTT	CASSRDRGIGQPQHF
NA	TRBJ2-3	TRBV3-1	TRBD1	TGTGCCAGCAGCCAAAGACAGGGGGGAGATACGCAGTATTTT	CASSQRQGGDTQYF
few	TRBJ2-1	TRBV15	NA	TGTGCCACCAGCGGGGTCTACAATGAGCAGTTCTTC	CATSGVYNEQFF
few	TRBJ1-2	TRBV10-3	NA	TGTGCCATCAGTGAGTCGGGCAGGGACTCCATCTACACCTTC	CAISESGRDSIYTF
NA	TRBJ2-4	TRBV6-1	NA	TGTGCCAGCAGTGCTGGCTACGACAATGAGCAGTACTTC	CASSAGYDNEQYF